Presented here are 13 T cell receptor beta chains from one specimen sequenced in a study of OX40 agonist ivuxolimab in advanced cancers. The data were produced by immunoSEQ multiplex PCR, yet TCRdb's version contains in-frame clones alone and is incomplete. The table records approximately 70,000 clones, 75% to 95% of them present only once. The sequenced sample was CD4+ or CD8+ T cells sorted from blood, obtained in a trial of the OX40 agonist ivuxolimab. Every receptor here comes from an adult with an advanced solid tumor such as melanoma, head and neck, liver or kidney cancer.

The chain combines TRBV7-2 with TRBJ2-3; 8 bases match TRBD1. Trimming took 4 bases from V and 1 from J; bases not matched to a gene: 4. Looked up from germline, CDR1 is SGHTA and CDR2 is FQGNSA. The CDR3 spans 15 residues. The chain's CDR3 is CASSSATGGTDTQYF. As DNA, the CDR3 is TGTGCCAGCAGCTCAGCGACAGGGGGCACAGATACGCAGTATTTT.

V is TRBV7-3 and J is TRBJ2-7, with a weak D call TRBD2 (7 bases). Germline V gene data show CDR1 as SGHTA and CDR2 as FQGTGA. V lost 3 bases to trimming and J lost 6 bases, with 15 bases between them. The CDR3 runs 14 residues. CDR3 nucleotide sequence: TGTGCCAGCAGCTTCGGGGGGCGCTTATCCGAGCAGTACTTC. Amino acid sequence: CASSFGGRLSEQYF.

The genes are TRBV7-2 and TRBJ1-4; D is perhaps TRBD1 (5 bases). V lost 2 bases to trimming and J lost 8 bases, with 15 bases between them. The V gene's germline CDR1 is SGHTA and CDR2 FQGNSA. This CDR3 is built from 15 residues. CDR3 nucleotide sequence: TGTGCCAGCAGCTTACAGGGCGGTATGGGGGAAAAACTGTTTTTT. As protein: CASSLQGGMGEKLFF.

The chain uses TRBV28 and TRBJ1-5; D is unresolved. Germline CDR1 and CDR2: MDHEN and SYDVKM. V was shortened by 4 bases and J by 2 bases, with 15 bases between the two germline ends. The CDR3 has 16 residues. The CDR3 reads CASSSRPFWGNQPQHF. The CDR3 DNA follows: TGTGCCAGCAGTTCCCGGCCCTTTTGGGGCAATCAGCCCCAGCATTTT.

The rearrangement joins TRBV14 to TRBJ2-1; no definite D call. CDR1 is SGHDN, CDR2 FVKESK, per germline. The CDR3 totals 14 residues. V was cut by 6 bases and J by 0 bases, with 9 bases left in between. CDR3 nucleotides: TGTGCCAGCAGTGACGGTTTCTCCTACAATGAGCAGTTCTTC. Residues: CASSDGFSYNEQFF.

V and J are TRBV9 and TRBJ2-5; D is possibly TRBD1 (6 bases). The CDR3 loop spans 15 amino acids. Germline V gives CDR1 SGDLS, CDR2 YYNGEE. Deletions cut 1 base from V and 1 base from J, with 11 bases between. CDR3 sequence (DNA): TGTGCCAGCAGCGTAATTCAGGGGTCCCAAGAGACCCAGTACTTC. It is translated as CASSVIQGSQETQYF.

V and J are TRBV18 and TRBJ2-1; 7 bases are a match to TRBD2. Trimming took 5 bases from V and 3 from J; bases not matched to a gene: 4. CDR1 is KGHSH, CDR2 LQKENI, per germline. The CDR3 runs 14 residues. The CDR3 DNA is TGTGCCAGCTCATTAAGCGGGGTCTACAATGAGCAGTTCTTC. This sequence encodes CASSLSGVYNEQFF.

V usage is TRBV19 and J usage is TRBJ2-7, with D perhaps TRBD1 or TRBD2 (5 bases each). The V gene's germline CDR1 is LNHDA and CDR2 SQIVND (reference sequence). The V end was cut by 5 bases, the J end by 3 bases, with 14 bases between. The CDR3 covers 14 residues. The CDR3 DNA sequence: TGTGCCAGTAGTCCTCCCGGGGCCTACTACGAGCAGTACTTC. Protein: CASSPPGAYYEQYF.

The chain employs TRBV30 and TRBJ2-7; D might be TRBD1 (6 bases). The V end was cut by 0 bases, the J end by 3 bases, with 18 bases between. CDR1 and CDR2 (germline): GTSNPN, SVGIG (reference sequence). This CDR3 is built from 16 residues. DNA of the CDR3: TGTGCCTGGAGTGTAGAGAAGGGGCAGGGGCTCTACGAGCAGTACTTC. The encoded protein is CAWSVEKGQGLYEQYF.

This clone appeared a few times. This chain joins TRBV2 and TRBJ1-3; no reliable D call. Trimming removed 8 bases at V and 4 bases at J, with 9 bases between. Germline CDR1 SNHLY, CDR2 FYNNEI. This CDR3 contains 12 residues. The CDR3 DNA reads TGTGCCAGCCGGGCAGACGGAAACACCATATATTTT. It is translated as CASRADGNTIYF.

The chain employs TRBV27 and TRBJ2-3; perhaps TRBD1 as D (6 bases). Germline V gives CDR1 MNHEY, CDR2 SMNVEV (reference sequence). Trimming stripped 6 bases from V and 3 bases from J, with 19 bases between. The CDR3 is made up of 16 amino acids. The CDR3 region is CASSPLWGRRTDTQYF. The CDR3, as DNA: TGTGCCAGCAGCCCCCTTTGGGGGCGGAGGACAGATACGCAGTATTTT.

The gene calls are TRBV5-6 and TRBJ2-7; 9 nucleotides align to TRBD1. The germline V gene encodes CDR1 SGHDT and CDR2 YYEEEE. J gave up 4 bases and V 2 bases, and 10 bases lay outside the gene matches. This CDR3 contains 16 residues. CDR3 nucleotide sequence: TGTGCCAGCAGCTTCGGGGTGGGACAGGGAAATTACGAGCAGTACTTC. It translates to CASSFGVGQGNYEQYF.

Ten or more counts support this clone. The V gene is TRBV30, the J gene TRBJ1-2; D is unresolved. The germline CDR1 and CDR2 sequences are GTSNPN and SVGIG (reference sequence). The V end lost 2 bases, the J end lost 7 bases, and 8 bases lay between the germline ends. The CDR3 sequence is 11 residues long. The CDR3 protein is CAWSFIGGYTF. The CDR3, as DNA: TGTGCCTGGAGTTTCATAGGTGGCTACACCTTC.